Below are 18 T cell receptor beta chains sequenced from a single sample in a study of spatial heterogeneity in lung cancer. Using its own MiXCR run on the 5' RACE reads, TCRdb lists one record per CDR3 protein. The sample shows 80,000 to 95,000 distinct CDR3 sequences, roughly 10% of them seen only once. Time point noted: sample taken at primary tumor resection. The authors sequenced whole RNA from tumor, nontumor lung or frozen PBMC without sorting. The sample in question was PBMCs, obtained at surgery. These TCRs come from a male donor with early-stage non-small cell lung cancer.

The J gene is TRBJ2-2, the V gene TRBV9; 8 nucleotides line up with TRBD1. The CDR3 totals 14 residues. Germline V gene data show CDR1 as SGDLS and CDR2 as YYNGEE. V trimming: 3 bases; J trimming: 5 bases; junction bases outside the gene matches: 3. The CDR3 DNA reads TGTGCCAGCAGCGGGACAGGGTGGACCGGGGAGCTGTTTTTT. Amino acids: CASSGTGWTGELFF.

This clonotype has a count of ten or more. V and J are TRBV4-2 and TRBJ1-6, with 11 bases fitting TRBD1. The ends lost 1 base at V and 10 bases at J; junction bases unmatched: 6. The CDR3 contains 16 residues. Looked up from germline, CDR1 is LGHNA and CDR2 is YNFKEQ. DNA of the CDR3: TGTGCCAGCAGCCAAGGGACAGGGGGCTACGCATCACCCCTCCACTTT. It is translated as CASSQGTGGYASPLHF.

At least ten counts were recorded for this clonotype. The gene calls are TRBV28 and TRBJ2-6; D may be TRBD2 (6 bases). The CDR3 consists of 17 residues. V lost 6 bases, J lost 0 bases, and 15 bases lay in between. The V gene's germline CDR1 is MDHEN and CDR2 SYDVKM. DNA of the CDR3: TGTGCCAGCAGCCCCGAAGCGGGTAACTCTGGGGCCAACGTCCTGACTTTC. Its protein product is CASSPEAGNSGANVLTF.

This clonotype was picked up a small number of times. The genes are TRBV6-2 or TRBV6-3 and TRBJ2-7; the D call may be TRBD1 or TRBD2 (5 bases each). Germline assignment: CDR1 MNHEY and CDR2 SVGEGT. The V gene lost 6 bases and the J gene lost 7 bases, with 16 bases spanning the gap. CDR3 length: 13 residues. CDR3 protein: CASSRPDGTEQYF. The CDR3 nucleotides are TGTGCCAGCAGCCGACCCGACGGGACGGAGCAGTACTTC.

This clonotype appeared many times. The CDR3 region has the DNA TGTGCCAGCAGCTTGACGGTAAAGGCCGGGAGAGGAGAGACCCAGTACTTC. Amino acid sequence: CASSLTVKAGRGETQYF. This rearrangement joins TRBV11-1 to TRBJ2-5; D is perhaps TRBD2 (6 bases). CDR3 size: 17 residues. Trimming left V 3 bases short and J 4 bases short, with 21 bases between. CDR1 and CDR2 (germline): SGHAT, FQDESV (reference sequence).

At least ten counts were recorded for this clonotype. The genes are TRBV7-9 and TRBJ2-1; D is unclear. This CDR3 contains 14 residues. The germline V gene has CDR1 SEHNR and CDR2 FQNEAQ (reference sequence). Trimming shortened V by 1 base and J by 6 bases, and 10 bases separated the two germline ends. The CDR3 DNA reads TGTGCCAGCAGCTTAGATCGAGTTACCAATGAGCAGTTCTTC. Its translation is CASSLDRVTNEQFF. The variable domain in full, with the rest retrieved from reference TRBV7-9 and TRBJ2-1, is DTGVSQNPRHKITKRGQNVTFRCDPISEHNRLYWYRQTLGQGPEFLTYFQNEAQLEKSRLLSDRFSAERPKGSFSTLEIQRTEQGDSAMYLCASSLDRVTNEQFFGPGTRLTVL.

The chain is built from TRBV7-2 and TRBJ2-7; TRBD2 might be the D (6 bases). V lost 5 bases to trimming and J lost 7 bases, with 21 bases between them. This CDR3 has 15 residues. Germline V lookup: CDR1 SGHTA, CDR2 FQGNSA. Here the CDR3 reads CASSRPSATAGEQYF. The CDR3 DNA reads TGTGCCAGCAGCCGACCTAGCGCAACCGCGGGGGAGCAGTACTTC. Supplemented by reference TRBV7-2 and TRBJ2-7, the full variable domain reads GAGVSQSPSNKVTEKGKDVELRCDPISGHTALYWYRQSLGQGLEFLIYFQGNSAPDKSGLPSDRFSAERTGGSVSTLTIQRTQQEDSAVYLCASSRPSATAGEQYFGPGTRLTVT.

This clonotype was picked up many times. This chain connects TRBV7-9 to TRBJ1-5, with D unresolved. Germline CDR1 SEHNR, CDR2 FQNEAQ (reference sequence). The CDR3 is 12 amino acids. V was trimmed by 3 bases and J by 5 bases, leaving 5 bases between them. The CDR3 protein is CASSFGDQPQHF. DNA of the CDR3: TGTGCCAGCAGCTTTGGCGATCAGCCCCAGCATTTT.

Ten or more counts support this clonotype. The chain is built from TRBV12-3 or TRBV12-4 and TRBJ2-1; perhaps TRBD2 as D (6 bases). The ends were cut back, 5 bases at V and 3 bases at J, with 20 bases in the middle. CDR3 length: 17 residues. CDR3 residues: CASSPLGQADYYNEQFF. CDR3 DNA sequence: TGTGCCAGCAGTCCGCTTGGTCAGGCGGACTACTACAATGAGCAGTTCTTC.

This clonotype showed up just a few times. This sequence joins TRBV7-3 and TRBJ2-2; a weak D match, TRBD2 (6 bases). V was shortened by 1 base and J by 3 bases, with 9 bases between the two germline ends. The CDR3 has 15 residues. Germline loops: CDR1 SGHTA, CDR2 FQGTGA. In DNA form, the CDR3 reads TGTGCCAGCAGCTTAAGTAGCGGTTACACCGGGGAGCTGTTTTTT. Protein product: CASSLSSGYTGELFF.

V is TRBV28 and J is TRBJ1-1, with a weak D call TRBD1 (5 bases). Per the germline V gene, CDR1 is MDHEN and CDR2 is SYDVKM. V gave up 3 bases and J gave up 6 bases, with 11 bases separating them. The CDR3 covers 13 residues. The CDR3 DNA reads TGTGCCAGCAGTTTCTTGGGACCTCCTGAAGCTTTCTTT. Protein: CASSFLGPPEAFF.

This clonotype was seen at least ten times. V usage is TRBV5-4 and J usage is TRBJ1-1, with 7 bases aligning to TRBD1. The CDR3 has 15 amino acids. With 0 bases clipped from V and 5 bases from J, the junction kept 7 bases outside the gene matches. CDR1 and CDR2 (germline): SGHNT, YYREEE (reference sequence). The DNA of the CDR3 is TGTGCCAGCAGCTTGGAAGGGGGCGCGAGGACTGAAGCTTTCTTT. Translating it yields CASSLEGGARTEAFF. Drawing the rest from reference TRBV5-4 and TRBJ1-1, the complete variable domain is ETGVTQSPTHLIKTRGQQVTLRCSSQSGHNTVSWYQQALGQGPQFIFQYYREEENGRGNFPPRFSGLQFPNYSSELNVNALELDDSALYLCASSLEGGARTEAFFGQGTRLTVV.

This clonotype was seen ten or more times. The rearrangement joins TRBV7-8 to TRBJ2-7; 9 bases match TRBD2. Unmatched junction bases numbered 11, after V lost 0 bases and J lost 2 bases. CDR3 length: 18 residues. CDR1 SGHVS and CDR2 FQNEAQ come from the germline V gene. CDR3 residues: CASSLAGSGRSQAYEQYF. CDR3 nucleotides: TGTGCCAGCAGCTTAGCGGGTAGCGGGAGAAGTCAAGCCTACGAGCAGTACTTC.

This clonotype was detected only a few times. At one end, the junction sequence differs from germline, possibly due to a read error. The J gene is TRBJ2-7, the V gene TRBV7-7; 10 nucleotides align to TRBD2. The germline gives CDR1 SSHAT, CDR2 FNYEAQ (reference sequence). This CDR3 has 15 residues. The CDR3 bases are TGTGTCAGCAGCCCAGCGGGGGGGAGCTCCTACGAGCAGTACTTC. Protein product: CVSSPAGGSSYEQYF.

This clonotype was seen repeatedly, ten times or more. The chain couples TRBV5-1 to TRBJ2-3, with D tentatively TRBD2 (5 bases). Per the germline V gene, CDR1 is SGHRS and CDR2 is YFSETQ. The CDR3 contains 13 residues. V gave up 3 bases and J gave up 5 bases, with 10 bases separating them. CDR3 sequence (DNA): TGCGCCAGCAGCTCGGAGGCCGGAGATACGCAGTATTTT. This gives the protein CASSSEAGDTQYF.

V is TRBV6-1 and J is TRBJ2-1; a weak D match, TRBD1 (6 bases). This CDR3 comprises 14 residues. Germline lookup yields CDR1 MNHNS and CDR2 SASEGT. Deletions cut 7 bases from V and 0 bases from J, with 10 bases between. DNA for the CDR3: TGTGCCAGCAAGGGGGTTACCTCCTACAATGAGCAGTTCTTC. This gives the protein CASKGVTSYNEQFF.

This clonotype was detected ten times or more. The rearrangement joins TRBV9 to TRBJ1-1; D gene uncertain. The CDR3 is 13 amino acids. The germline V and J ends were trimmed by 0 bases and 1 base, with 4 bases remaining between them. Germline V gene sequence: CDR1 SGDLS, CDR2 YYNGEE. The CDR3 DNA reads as TGTGCCAGCAGCGTAGAGCCGAACACTGAAGCTTTCTTT. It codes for CASSVEPNTEAFF.

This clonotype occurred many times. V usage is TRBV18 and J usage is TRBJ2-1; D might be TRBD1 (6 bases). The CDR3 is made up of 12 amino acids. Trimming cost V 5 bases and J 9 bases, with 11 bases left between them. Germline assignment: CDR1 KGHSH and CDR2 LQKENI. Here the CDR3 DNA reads TGTGCCAGCTCAGGACAGCTAGGTGAGCAGTTCTTC. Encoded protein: CASSGQLGEQFF.